This TCR beta chain was sequenced in a study of control samples from healthy donors and cancer patients. The V end lost 8 bases, the J end lost 1 base, and 9 bases lay between the germline ends. The CDR3 consists of 14 residues. The V gene's germline CDR1 is SNHLY and CDR2 FYNNEI. Assay: immunoSEQ multiplex PCR; the TCRdb copy retains only in-frame clones and omits some. The table lists 210,000 or so clones, about 89% of them singletons. This chain connects TRBV2 to TRBJ2-6; possible D gene TRBD2, 5 bases. This receptor was obtained from a man younger than 45 in good health. The sequenced sample consisted of blood. The CDR3 is CASGPGSGANVLTF. The CDR3 DNA sequence: TGTGCCAGCGGCCCGGGGTCTGGGGCCAACGTCCTGACTTTC.